This T cell receptor beta chain derives from a study of T cell responses to AZD1222 COVID-19 vaccine. Here immunoSEQ multiplex PCR was the method, and the copy in TCRdb shows in-frame clones only, minus some. The sample holds about 140,000 clones; approximately 91% are singletons and the top ten take about 5.4%. This CDR3 comprises 14 residues. Germline loops: CDR1 SGHNT, CDR2 YYREEE (reference sequence). The ends lost 0 bases at V and 5 bases at J; junction bases unmatched: 3. This sequence originates from an adult who received the MenACWY meningococcal vaccine as a control. Sequencing was performed on peripheral blood, taken 28 days after the second dose of the MenACWY control vaccine. This chain uses TRBV5-4 with TRBJ1-1; 8 bases match TRBD1. CDR3 in DNA: TGTGCCAGCAGCTTGGAACAGGGGGAAACTGAAGCTTTCTTT. Protein: CASSLEQGETEAFF.